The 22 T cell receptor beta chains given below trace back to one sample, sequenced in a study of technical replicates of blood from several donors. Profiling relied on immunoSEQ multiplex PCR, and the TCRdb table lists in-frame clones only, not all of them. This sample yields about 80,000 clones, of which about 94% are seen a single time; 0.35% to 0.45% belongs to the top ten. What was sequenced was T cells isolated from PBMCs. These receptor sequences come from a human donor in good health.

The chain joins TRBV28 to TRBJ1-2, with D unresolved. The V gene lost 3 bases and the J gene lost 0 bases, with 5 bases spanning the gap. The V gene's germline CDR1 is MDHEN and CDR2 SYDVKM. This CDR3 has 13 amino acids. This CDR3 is CASSFLSNYGYTF. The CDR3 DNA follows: TGTGCCAGCAGTTTTCTCTCTAACTATGGCTACACCTTC.

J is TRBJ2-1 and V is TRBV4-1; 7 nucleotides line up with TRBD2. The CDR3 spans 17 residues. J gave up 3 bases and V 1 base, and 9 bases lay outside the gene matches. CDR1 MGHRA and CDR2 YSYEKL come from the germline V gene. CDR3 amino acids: CASSQVGLAEIYNEQFF. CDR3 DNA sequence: TGCGCCAGCAGCCAAGTGGGGCTAGCGGAGATCTACAATGAGCAGTTCTTC.

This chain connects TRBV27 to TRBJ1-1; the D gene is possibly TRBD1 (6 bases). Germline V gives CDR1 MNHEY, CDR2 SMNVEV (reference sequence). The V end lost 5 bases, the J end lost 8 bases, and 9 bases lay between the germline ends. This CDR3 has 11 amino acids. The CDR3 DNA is TGTGCCAGCAGTCTAGGACAGGAAGCTTTCTTT. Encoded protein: CASSLGQEAFF.

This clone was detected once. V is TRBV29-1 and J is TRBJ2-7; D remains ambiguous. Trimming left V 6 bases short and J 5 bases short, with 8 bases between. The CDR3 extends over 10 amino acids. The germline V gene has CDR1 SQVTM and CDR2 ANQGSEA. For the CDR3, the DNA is TGCAGCGTCCAAGCACACGAGCAGTACTTC. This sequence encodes CSVQAHEQYF.

DNA of the CDR3: TGTGCCATCAGTGCTAGGTGGGACAGGCAAGAGTCCCAAGAGACCCAGTACTTC. Protein sequence: CAISARWDRQESQETQYF. The chain carries TRBV10-3 and TRBJ2-5; 8 nucleotides agree with TRBD1. The V and J ends lost 4 bases and 1 base, in that order; junction bases with no gene match: 14. Germline CDR1 ENHRY, CDR2 SYGVKD. The CDR3 has 18 residues.

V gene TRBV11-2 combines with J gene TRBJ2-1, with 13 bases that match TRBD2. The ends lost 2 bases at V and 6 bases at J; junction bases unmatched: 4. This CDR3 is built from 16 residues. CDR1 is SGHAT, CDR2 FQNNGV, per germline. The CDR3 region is CASSLRTSGSGNEQFF. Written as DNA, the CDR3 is TGTGCCAGCAGCTTAAGGACTAGCGGGAGTGGCAATGAGCAGTTCTTC. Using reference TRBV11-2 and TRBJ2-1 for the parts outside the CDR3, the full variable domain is EAGVAQSPRYKIIEKRQSVAFWCNPISGHATLYWYQQILGQGPKLLIQFQNNGVVDDSQLPKDRFSAERLKGVDSTLKIQPAKLEDSAVYLCASSLRTSGSGNEQFFGPGTRLTVL.

The CDR3 is CASSQPERELYNEQFF. CDR3 nucleotide sequence: TGCGCCAGCAGCCAACCCGAGCGAGAACTTTACAATGAGCAGTTCTTC. The chain is built from TRBV4-1 and TRBJ2-1, with D uncertain. V lost 2 bases, J lost 4 bases, and 15 bases lay in between. CDR1 and CDR2 from the germline V gene are MGHRA and YSYEKL. CDR3 length: 16 residues.

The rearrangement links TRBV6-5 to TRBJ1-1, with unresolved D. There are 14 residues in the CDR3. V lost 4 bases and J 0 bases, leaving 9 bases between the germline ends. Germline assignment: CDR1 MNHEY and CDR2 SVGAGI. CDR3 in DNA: TGTGCCAGCAGTTTCGGACTGATGAACACTGAAGCTTTCTTT. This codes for CASSFGLMNTEAFF.

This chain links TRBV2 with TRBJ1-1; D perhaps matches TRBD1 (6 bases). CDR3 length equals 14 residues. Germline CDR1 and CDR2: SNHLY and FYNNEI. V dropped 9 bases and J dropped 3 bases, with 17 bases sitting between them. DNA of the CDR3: TGTGCCAGGTTGGCAGGGGCGTGGGACACTGAAGCTTTCTTT. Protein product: CARLAGAWDTEAFF.

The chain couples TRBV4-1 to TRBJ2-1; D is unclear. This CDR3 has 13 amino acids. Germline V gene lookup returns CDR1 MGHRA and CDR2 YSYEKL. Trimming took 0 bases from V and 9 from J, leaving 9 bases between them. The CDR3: CASSQDIRSEQFF. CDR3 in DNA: TGCGCCAGCAGCCAAGATATTAGGAGTGAGCAGTTCTTC.

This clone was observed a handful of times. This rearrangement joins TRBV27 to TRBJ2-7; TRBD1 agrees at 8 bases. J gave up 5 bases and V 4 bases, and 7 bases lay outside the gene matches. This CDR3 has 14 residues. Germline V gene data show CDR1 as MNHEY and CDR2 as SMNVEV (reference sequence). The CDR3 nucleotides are TGTGCCAGCAGTTGGACAGGGAAATTTAACGAGCAGTACTTC. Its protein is CASSWTGKFNEQYF.

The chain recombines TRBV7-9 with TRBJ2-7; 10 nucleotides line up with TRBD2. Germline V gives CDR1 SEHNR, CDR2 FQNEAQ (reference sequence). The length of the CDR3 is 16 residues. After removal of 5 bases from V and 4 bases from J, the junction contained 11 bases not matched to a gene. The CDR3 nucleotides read TGTGCCAGCAGCCCAGGGGCTAGCGGGAGTTCTTACGAGCAGTACTTC. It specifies CASSPGASGSSYEQYF.

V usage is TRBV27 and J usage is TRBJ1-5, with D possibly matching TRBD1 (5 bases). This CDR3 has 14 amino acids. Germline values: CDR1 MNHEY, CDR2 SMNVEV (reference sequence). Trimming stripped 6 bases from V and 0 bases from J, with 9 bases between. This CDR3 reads CASSWGGSNQPQHF. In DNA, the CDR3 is TGTGCCAGCAGCTGGGGCGGTAGCAATCAGCCCCAGCATTTT.

As DNA, the CDR3 is TGTGCCAGCTCACCACCGAATCAACAGGAAGAGACCCAGTACTTC. Translating gives CASSPPNQQEETQYF. The chain employs TRBV18 and TRBJ2-5; a weak D match, TRBD1 (5 bases). The V end lost 0 bases, the J end lost 3 bases, and 11 bases lay between the germline ends. Per germline, CDR1 KGHSH and CDR2 LQKENI. The CDR3 consists of 15 residues.

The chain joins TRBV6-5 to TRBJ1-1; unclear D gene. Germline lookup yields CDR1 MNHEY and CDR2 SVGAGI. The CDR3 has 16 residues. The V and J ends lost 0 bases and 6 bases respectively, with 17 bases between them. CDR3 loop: CASSYSMRERLAEAFF. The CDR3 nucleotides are TGTGCCAGCAGTTACTCGATGCGGGAACGGCTCGCTGAAGCTTTCTTT.

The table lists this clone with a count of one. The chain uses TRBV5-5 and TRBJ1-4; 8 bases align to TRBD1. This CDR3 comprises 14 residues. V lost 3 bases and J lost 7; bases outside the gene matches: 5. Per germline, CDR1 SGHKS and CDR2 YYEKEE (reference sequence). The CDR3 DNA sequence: TGTGCCAGCAGCTCAGGACAGGGTGGTGAAAAACTGTTTTTT. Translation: CASSSGQGGEKLFF. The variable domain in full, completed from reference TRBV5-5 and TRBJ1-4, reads DAGVTQSPTHLIKTRGQQVTLRCSPISGHKSVSWYQQVLGQGPQFIFQYYEKEERGRGNFPDRFSARQFPNYSSELNVNALLLGDSALYLCASSSGQGGEKLFFGSGTQLSVL.

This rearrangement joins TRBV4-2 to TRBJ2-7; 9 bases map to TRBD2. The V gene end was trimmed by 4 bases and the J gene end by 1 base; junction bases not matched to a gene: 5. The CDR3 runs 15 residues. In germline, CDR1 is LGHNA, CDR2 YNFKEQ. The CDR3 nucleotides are TGTGCCAGCAGCCTCCAGCTAGCGGGATCCTACGAGCAGTACTTC. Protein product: CASSLQLAGSYEQYF.

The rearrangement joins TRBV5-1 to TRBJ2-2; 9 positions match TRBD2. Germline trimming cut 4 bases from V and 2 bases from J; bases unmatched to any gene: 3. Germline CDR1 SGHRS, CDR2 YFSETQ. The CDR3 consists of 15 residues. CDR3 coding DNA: TGCGCCAGCAGCCTCGGGACTAGCAACACCGGGGAGCTGTTTTTT. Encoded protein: CASSLGTSNTGELFF.

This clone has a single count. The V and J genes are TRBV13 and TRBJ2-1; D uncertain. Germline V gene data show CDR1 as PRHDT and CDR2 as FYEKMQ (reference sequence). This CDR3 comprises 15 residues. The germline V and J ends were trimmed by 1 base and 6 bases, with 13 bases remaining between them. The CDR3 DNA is TGTGCCAGCAGCTTAGTCTTAGAACGAAGCAATGAGCAGTTCTTC. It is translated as CASSLVLERSNEQFF.

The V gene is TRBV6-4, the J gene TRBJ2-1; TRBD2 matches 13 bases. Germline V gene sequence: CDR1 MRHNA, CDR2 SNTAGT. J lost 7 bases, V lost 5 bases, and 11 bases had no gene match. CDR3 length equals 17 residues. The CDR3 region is CASSFSRTSGGINEQFF. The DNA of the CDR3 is TGTGCCAGCAGTTTCTCCCGGACTAGCGGGGGTATTAATGAGCAGTTCTTC.

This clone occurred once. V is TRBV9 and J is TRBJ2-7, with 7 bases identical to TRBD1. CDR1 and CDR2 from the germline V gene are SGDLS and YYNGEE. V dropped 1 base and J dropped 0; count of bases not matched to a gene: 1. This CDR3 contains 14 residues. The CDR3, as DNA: TGTGCCAGCAGCGTATCAGGGGGCTCCTACGAGCAGTACTTC. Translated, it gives CASSVSGGSYEQYF.

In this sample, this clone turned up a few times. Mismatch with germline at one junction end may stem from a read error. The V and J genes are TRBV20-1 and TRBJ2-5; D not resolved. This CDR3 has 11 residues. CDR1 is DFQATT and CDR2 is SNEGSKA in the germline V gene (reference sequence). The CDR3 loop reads CSASRDGDFNF. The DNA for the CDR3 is TGCAGTGCTTCACGAGACGGAGATTTTAACTTC.